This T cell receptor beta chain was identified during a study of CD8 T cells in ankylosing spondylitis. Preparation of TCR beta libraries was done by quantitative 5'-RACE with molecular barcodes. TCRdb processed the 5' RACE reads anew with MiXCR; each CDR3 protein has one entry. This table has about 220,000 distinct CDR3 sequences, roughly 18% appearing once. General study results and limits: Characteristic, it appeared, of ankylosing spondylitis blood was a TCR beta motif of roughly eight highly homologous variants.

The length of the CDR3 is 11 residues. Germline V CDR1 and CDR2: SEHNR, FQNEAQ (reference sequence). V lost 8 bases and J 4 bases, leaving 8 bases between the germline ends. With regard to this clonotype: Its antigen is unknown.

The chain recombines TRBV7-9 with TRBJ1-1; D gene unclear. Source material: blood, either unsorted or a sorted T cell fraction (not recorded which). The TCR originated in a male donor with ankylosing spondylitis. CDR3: CASGSSTEAFF. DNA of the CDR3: TGTGCCAGCGGTTCGTCCACTGAAGCTTTCTTT.